This TCR beta chain is from a study of CD8 T cells in Susac syndrome. Reverse transcription of roughly 0.5 to 1 ug RNA was carried out with random hexamers. TCRdb reprocessed the immunoSEQ multiplex PCR reads with MiXCR, giving one entry per CDR3 protein. This table has about 240,000 distinct CDR3 sequences, about 96% appearing once. The clonotype originates from a human donor with Susac syndrome. Sequencing was done on a sample of CD4+ T cells from PBMCs.

The CDR3 coding sequence is TGTGCCAGCAGCTCAAACAGGGCCACTGAAGCTTTCTTT. It translates to CASSSNRATEAFF. The chain is built from TRBV7-3 and TRBJ1-1; D is perhaps TRBD1 (6 bases). Trimming pared 4 bases from V and 4 bases from J, leaving 10 bases between. Germline V gives CDR1 SGHTA, CDR2 FQGTGA. The CDR3 covers 13 residues.